This TCR beta chain came from a study of TET2 disruption in CD19-targeted CAR T cells. Treatment of the sample: autologous CTL019 cells: CD19 CAR with 4-1BB and CD3 zeta domains. The CD19 CAR included TCR zeta plus 4-1BB costimulatory signaling. T cells for CTL019 manufacturing were collected from peripheral blood by leukapheresis. For this clone: Its specificity is unknown.

TCRdb keeps only in-frame clones here, not all; method: immunoSEQ multiplex PCR. This specimen shows approximately 27,000 clones; the ten leading clones hold about 2%. The clonotype originates from a man between 65 and 80 years old with chronic lymphocytic leukemia. The sequencing here drew on CD8- CAR+ T cells sorted from cultured blood T cells, taken for CD19 CAR T cell therapy. Subset reported: CD8-negative CAR-positive T cells from the infusion product.

Incomplete CDR3 DNA: TGTGCCAGCAGTTTTTCCGCGGGGTCGGGCGGTTCACCG. Translation: CASSFSAGSGGSP. The full CDR3 is CASSFSAGSGGSPLFF. The rearrangement links TRBV28 to TRBJ2-2, with D possibly being TRBD2 (6 bases). The read ends 3 residues shy of where the CDR3 ends; the end is completed using the germline J gene. CDR3 length: 16 residues. CDR1 MDHEN and CDR2 SYDVKM come from the germline V gene.